These 25 T cell receptor beta chains share one sample of origin, sequenced in a study of T cell repertoires in cytomegalovirus infection. TCRdb re-called the reads through MiXCR, storing one row per CDR3 protein. The sample carries about 680,000 distinct CDR3 sequences, 20% to 25% recorded once. Sequenced: CD8+ T cells from PBMCs. Receptors originate from a human donor in good health (CMV status not recorded). Some clones in this sample may be carry-over from other donors' samples.

V usage is TRBV20-1 and J usage is TRBJ2-5, with a weak D call TRBD2 (6 bases). Germline values: CDR1 DFQATT, CDR2 SNEGSKA (reference sequence). V was pared by 1 base and J by 3 bases, with 9 bases between. CDR3 length: 13 amino acids. The CDR3, as DNA: TGCAGTGCTAGAGTCTGGGAGGAAGAGACCCAGTACTTC. Amino acid sequence: CSARVWEEETQYF.

The chain couples TRBV6-5 to TRBJ2-6, with no clear D. The CDR3 loop spans 13 amino acids. The V end lost 6 bases, the J end lost 4 bases, and 7 bases lay between the germline ends. Germline CDR1 reads MNHEY; CDR2 reads SVGAGI. The CDR3 region has the DNA TGTGCCAGCAGCACTGCAGGGGCCAACGTCCTGACTTTC. This codes for CASSTAGANVLTF.

The chain employs TRBV29-1 and TRBJ2-2; no firm D call. This CDR3 is built from 10 residues. Trimming removed 3 bases at V and 7 bases at J, with 3 bases between. Per germline, CDR1 SQVTM and CDR2 ANQGSEA. The CDR3 loop is CSVDDGELFF. The CDR3 nucleotides read TGCAGCGTTGATGACGGGGAGCTGTTTTTT.

Points on this clonotype: At one of its ends the junction is not consistent with the germline gene, which may arise from a read error. The gene calls are TRBV4-1 and TRBJ2-7; perhaps TRBD1 as D (7 bases). This CDR3 is 12 amino acids long. The V gene's germline CDR1 is MGHRA and CDR2 YSYEKL. The CDR3, as DNA: TGTGACAGCAGCCAGGGGGGCTACGAACAGTACTTC. It translates to CDSSQGGYEQYF.

CDR3 nucleotides: TGTGCCAGCAGGCCGGGGCCCCAGTATTTT. Its protein is CASRPGPQYF. The chain couples TRBV6-2 or TRBV6-3 to TRBJ2-3, with D tentatively TRBD1 or TRBD2 (5 bases each). Germline V gene data show CDR1 as MNHEY and CDR2 as SVGEGT. The CDR3 is 10 amino acids. The ends were cut back, 6 bases at V and 12 bases at J, with 10 bases in the middle.

This clonotype was seen only a few times. V is TRBV10-3 and J is TRBJ2-2; 7 bases map to TRBD1. The CDR3 totals 14 residues. V gave up 10 bases and J gave up 6 bases; unmatched junction bases: 11. Per the germline V gene, CDR1 is ENHRY and CDR2 is SYGVKD. CDR3 DNA sequence: TGTGCCAGTCGACAGGGAATTAGGGCCGGGGAGCTGTTTTTT. Residues: CASRQGIRAGELFF.

The rearrangement uses TRBV20-1 and TRBJ1-2, with a weak D call TRBD1 (6 bases). The V end was cut by 1 base, the J end by 8 bases, with 14 bases between. The germline V gene encodes CDR1 DFQATT and CDR2 SNEGSKA (reference sequence). The CDR3 sequence is 13 residues long. CDR3 coding DNA: TGCAGTGCTAGAGGCAGGGGAGGCTTAGGCTACACCTTC. Its protein is CSARGRGGLGYTF.

Only a few counts were recorded for this clonotype. The rearrangement links TRBV29-1 to TRBJ1-2; no reliable D call. V lost 5 bases and J 7 bases, leaving 17 bases between the germline ends. Germline V gives CDR1 SQVTM, CDR2 ANQGSEA. The CDR3 has 13 residues. The DNA for the CDR3 is TGCAGCGTTAGTCACCGCGACCCCTTTGGCTACACCTTC. Translation gives CSVSHRDPFGYTF. The full variable domain, rest sourced from reference TRBV29-1 and TRBJ1-2, is SAVISQKPSRDICQRGTSLTIQCQVDSQVTMMFWYRQQPGQSLTLIATANQGSEATYESGFVIDKFPISRPNLTFSTLTVSNMSPEDSSIYLCSVSHRDPFGYTFGSGTRLTVV.

This clonotype appeared a few times. The chain uses TRBV7-6 and TRBJ1-4, with a possible D match to TRBD1 (5 bases). This CDR3 contains 20 residues. V was shortened by 0 bases and J by 4 bases, with 24 bases between the two germline ends. Germline-derived CDR1 and CDR2 are SGHVS and FNYEAQ. CDR3 region: CASSLAGGDPAARFNEKLFF. For the CDR3, the DNA is TGTGCCAGCAGCTTAGCGGGCGGGGACCCAGCCGCCAGATTTAATGAAAAACTGTTTTTT. Full variable domain (outside the CDR3, taken from reference TRBV7-6 and TRBJ1-4): GAGVSQSPRYKVTKRGQDVALRCDPISGHVSLYWYRQALGQGPEFLTYFNYEAQQDKSGLPNDRFSAERPEGSISTLTIQRTEQRDSAMYRCASSLAGGDPAARFNEKLFFGSGTQLSVL.

The chain carries TRBV29-1 and TRBJ1-4; a weak D match, TRBD1 (5 bases). This CDR3 has 11 residues. V gave up 4 bases and J gave up 11 bases, with 11 bases separating them. CDR1 is SQVTM, CDR2 ANQGSEA, per germline. The CDR3 DNA reads TGCAGCGTTGGTGGGGCGGGGAAACTGTTTTTT. Residues: CSVGGAGKLFF. Full variable domain (remainder filled in from reference TRBV29-1 and TRBJ1-4): SAVISQKPSRDICQRGTSLTIQCQVDSQVTMMFWYRQQPGQSLTLIATANQGSEATYESGFVIDKFPISRPNLTFSTLTVSNMSPEDSSIYLCSVGGAGKLFFGSGTQLSVL.

This clonotype was picked up a small number of times. J is TRBJ2-5 and V is TRBV12-3 or TRBV12-4, with D perhaps TRBD2 (6 bases). The V end was cut by 5 bases, the J end by 1 base, with 11 bases between. The CDR3 covers 14 residues. CDR3 sequence reads: CASSTLRGQETQYF. CDR3 sequence (DNA): TGTGCCAGCAGTACCTTGCGGGGCCAAGAGACCCAGTACTTC.

The gene calls are TRBV23-1 and TRBJ2-7; D is ambiguous. TRBV23-1 is marked as an open reading frame, function uncertain. The CDR3 is 14 amino acids. Trimming left V 2 bases short and J 0 bases short, with 8 bases between. The CDR3 sequence: CASSQPNISYEQYV. As DNA, the CDR3 is TGCGCCAGCAGTCAACCAAACATCTCCTACGAGCAGTACGTC.

This clonotype was seen at least ten times. The V call is TRBV7-2, the J call TRBJ2-6, with a possible D match to TRBD1 (5 bases). This CDR3 has 20 residues. CDR1 SGHTA and CDR2 FQGNSA come from the germline V gene. Trimming shortened V by 1 base and J by 0 bases, and 19 bases separated the two germline ends. CDR3 amino acids: CASSLGKGADGNSGANVLTF. CDR3 DNA: TGTGCCAGCAGCTTAGGTAAAGGGGCAGATGGCAACTCTGGGGCCAACGTCCTGACTTTC.

This clonotype has ten or more counts. The CDR3 nucleotides are TGTGCCAGCAGTCTACCGGGACAGGGATCCGATCCAGCAGATACGCAGTATTTT. Its protein product is CASSLPGQGSDPADTQYF. This chain joins TRBV28 and TRBJ2-3; 9 nucleotides agree with TRBD1. CDR3 length: 18 amino acids. The ends lost 5 bases at V and 4 bases at J; junction bases unmatched: 16. CDR1 is MDHEN and CDR2 is SYDVKM in the germline V gene.

This clonotype turned up a few times. This chain connects TRBV7-6 to TRBJ1-1, with 11 nucleotides matching TRBD1. CDR1 SGHVS and CDR2 FNYEAQ come from the germline V gene. Trimming cost V 5 bases and J 5 bases; bases outside gene matches: 7. The CDR3 totals 15 residues. The CDR3 reads CASSQRRDRGTEAFF. CDR3 nucleotides: TGTGCCAGCAGCCAACGCCGGGACAGGGGGACTGAAGCTTTCTTT.

The sample holds a few counts of this clonotype. The chain employs TRBV2 and TRBJ1-1; D is perhaps TRBD1 (6 bases). Germline V CDR1 and CDR2: SNHLY, FYNNEI. The CDR3 consists of 14 residues. V dropped 2 bases and J dropped 5 bases, with 12 bases sitting between them. CDR3 sequence (DNA): TGTGCCAGCAGTGAAATACAGGGTGATACTGAAGCTTTCTTT. Protein product: CASSEIQGDTEAFF.

This sequence joins TRBV12-3 or TRBV12-4 and TRBJ2-7; TRBD1 agrees at 7 bases. The length of the CDR3 is 15 residues. V lost 6 bases and J lost 3; bases outside the gene matches: 11. CDR3 in amino acids: CASSPPGQIFYEQYF. The CDR3 DNA reads as TGTGCCAGCAGCCCTCCGGGACAGATATTCTACGAGCAGTACTTC.

The rearrangement uses TRBV2 and TRBJ2-7; D is unresolved. V lost 7 bases and J lost 2, with 12 bases in between. The CDR3 is made up of 13 amino acids. The germline V gene has CDR1 SNHLY and CDR2 FYNNEI. In DNA, the CDR3 is TGTGCCAGCAATGGGGTCAATCCCTACGAGCAGTACGTC. Protein sequence: CASNGVNPYEQYV.

This clonotype appeared a few times. J is TRBJ2-3 and V is TRBV7-9; 8 nucleotides match TRBD1. The V segment lost 8 bases and the J segment 4 bases; nucleotides outside the gene matches: 17. Germline loops: CDR1 SEHNR, CDR2 FQNEAQ (reference sequence). The CDR3 spans 17 residues. DNA of the CDR3: TGTGCCAGCCCCGCCTATCGTGATCCAGGGGGCCCAGATACGCAGTATTTT. The encoded protein is CASPAYRDPGGPDTQYF.

With regard to this clonotype: Its ends do not fully match the called genes, so a read error is possible. The chain combines TRBV25-1 with TRBJ2-1; D ambiguous. This CDR3 is built from 12 residues. CDR1 and CDR2 from the germline V gene are MGHDK and SYGVNS. The CDR3 DNA follows: TGTGTCAGCAGTGAAAAGTACAATGAGCAGTTCTTC. It specifies CVSSEKYNEQFF.

The chain has TRBV27 and TRBJ2-3; D gene ambiguous. The V gene lost 2 bases and the J gene lost 0 bases, with 18 bases spanning the gap. Germline-derived CDR1 and CDR2 are MNHEY and SMNVEV (reference sequence). The CDR3 contains 18 residues. The CDR3 loop is CASSLVPIIPGSTDTQYF. The CDR3 DNA is TGTGCCAGCAGTTTAGTTCCCATCATACCGGGTAGCACAGATACGCAGTATTTT.

This clonotype was counted between two and nine times. The chain has TRBV12-3 or TRBV12-4 and TRBJ2-7; possibly TRBD2 for D (6 bases). The CDR3 sequence is 14 residues long. V lost 1 base to trimming and J lost 5 bases, with 12 bases between them. The CDR3 spells CASSLGLGRNEQYF. The CDR3 nucleotides read TGTGCCAGCAGTTTAGGGCTGGGGAGGAACGAGCAGTACTTC.

The rearrangement uses TRBV6-5 and TRBJ2-2; perhaps TRBD2 as D (7 bases). CDR3 size: 15 residues. The germline V gene has CDR1 MNHEY and CDR2 SVGAGI. Trimming took off 2 bases at V and 5 bases at J, with 12 bases between the two ends. The CDR3 DNA is TGTGCCAGCAGTTACGGCGCGGGGGCGACCGGGGAGCTGTTTTTT. Its protein is CASSYGAGATGELFF.

This clonotype came up many times. The chain is built from TRBV10-3 and TRBJ2-1; 9 nucleotides agree with TRBD1. Germline CDR1 and CDR2: ENHRY and SYGVKD. The CDR3 has 15 residues. With V trimmed by 0 bases and J by 7 bases, 4 bases remained unmatched. The CDR3 DNA sequence: TGTGCCATCAGTGAGTCGGGACAGGGCTATAATGAGCAGTTCTTC. This codes for CAISESGQGYNEQFF.

In its sample, this clonotype was seen many times. CDR3 nucleotides: TGTGCCAGCAGCTTAGCGACTAGCGGTGTCACAGATACGCAGTATTTT. This gives the protein CASSLATSGVTDTQYF. This chain joins TRBV7-2 and TRBJ2-3, with 9 bases matching TRBD2. Germline trimming cut 0 bases from V and 2 bases from J; bases unmatched to any gene: 3. Germline V gene sequence: CDR1 SGHTA, CDR2 FQGNSA. This CDR3 is built from 16 residues.